One and the same sample provided the 18 T cell receptor beta chains below, sequenced in a study of T-cell reconstitution after alpha-beta-depleted transplantation in children (dated by TCRdb to about 2016). Preparation of the library involved PCR. The data were produced on an Illumina HiSeq 2500. Molecular barcoding was employed in the preparation of TCR libraries, with unique molecular identifiers being used to normalize TCRbeta repertoire quantification. Clones were called with MiXCR by TCRdb after fastp trimmed the public reads at Q25, and only in-frame beta chains were retained. Rows with one shared CDR3 protein collapse into an entry with the most common genes and DNA. The sample contains hundreds of thousands of distinct CDR3 sequences, approximately 16% of them found a single time. Under 1.2% of the sample goes to the ten largest clones. The material was PBMCs from the stem cell graft donor, obtained from the stem cell graft. These receptors all come from a human donor who donated a stem cell graft to a child with acute myeloid leukemia.

The CDR3 sequence: CASSLYSGGRLETQYF. CDR3 DNA sequence: TGCGCCAGCAGCTTGTATAGCGGGGGAAGGTTGGAGACCCAGTACTTC. The chain has TRBV5-1 and TRBJ2-5; TRBD2 agrees at 9 bases. The CDR3 has 16 amino acids. V dropped 1 base and J dropped 5; count of bases not matched to a gene: 9. The V gene's germline CDR1 is SGHRS and CDR2 YFSETQ.

This clonotype was seen many times. This sequence joins TRBV12-3 or TRBV12-4 and TRBJ1-2; D possibly corresponds to TRBD1 (6 bases). Trimming stripped 3 bases from V and 4 bases from J, with 21 bases between. The CDR3 consists of 17 residues. This chain's CDR3 is CASSLGQGFSSSYGYTF. In nucleotides, the CDR3 is TGTGCCAGCAGTTTGGGCCAGGGGTTCTCGTCAAGCTATGGCTACACCTTC.

This clonotype was counted a few times. This rearrangement joins TRBV7-9 to TRBJ2-1; D gene unclear. This CDR3 has 12 residues. Trimming removed 2 bases at V and 10 bases at J, with 9 bases between. Germline values: CDR1 SEHNR, CDR2 FQNEAQ (reference sequence). The CDR3 sequence: CASSLSSREQFF. In DNA form, the CDR3 reads TGTGCCAGCAGCTTATCTTCCAGGGAGCAGTTCTTC.

This clonotype showed up many times. This chain joins TRBV29-1 and TRBJ1-1; D perhaps matches TRBD1 (6 bases). This CDR3 spans 14 amino acids. Germline lookup yields CDR1 SQVTM and CDR2 ANQGSEA. Trimming took 8 bases from V and 1 from J, leaving 17 bases between them. CDR3 region: CSTLTGTENTEAFF. For the CDR3, the DNA is TGCAGCACCTTAACAGGGACGGAGAACACTGAAGCTTTCTTT.

The chain carries TRBV11-2 and TRBJ1-1; D gene unclear. CDR1 is SGHAT, CDR2 FQNNGV, per germline. The V end lost 2 bases, the J end lost 1 base, and 8 bases lay between the germline ends. The length of the CDR3 is 14 residues. In DNA, the CDR3 is TGTGCCAGCAGCTTAATGGTTGGGAACACTGAAGCTTTCTTT. Protein: CASSLMVGNTEAFF.

V gene TRBV27 combines with J gene TRBJ2-1; no firm D call. Deletions cut 3 bases from V and 5 bases from J, with 11 bases between. The CDR3 contains 14 residues. CDR1 MNHEY and CDR2 SMNVEV come from the germline V gene (reference sequence). The CDR3 DNA reads as TGTGCCAGCAGTTTCGCGAAGGGTAACAATGAGCAGTTCTTC. Protein product: CASSFAKGNNEQFF.

In its sample, this clonotype was seen many times. The chain combines TRBV10-1 with TRBJ2-2, with a tentative D call TRBD1 (6 bases). CDR1 and CDR2 (germline): WNHNN, SYGVQD (reference sequence). The length of the CDR3 is 12 residues. Trimming shortened V by 10 bases and J by 5 bases, and 11 bases separated the two germline ends. CDR3 nucleotide sequence: TGCGCCACCGCAGGGGAAACCGGGGAGCTGTTTTTT. Translation gives CATAGETGELFF.

The rearrangement joins TRBV7-8 to TRBJ2-5; 9 nucleotides align to TRBD1. The V gene's germline CDR1 is SGHVS and CDR2 FQNEAQ. The V and J ends lost 4 bases and 5 bases, in that order; junction bases with no gene match: 11. The CDR3 contains 16 residues. The CDR3 nucleotides read TGTGCCAGCAGCTCGGACCCGGGACAGGGTGTGGAGACCCAGTACTTC. It codes for CASSSDPGQGVETQYF.

The rearrangement joins TRBV12-3 or TRBV12-4 to TRBJ2-1; 7 nucleotides line up with TRBD2. The CDR3 covers 13 residues. J gave up 10 bases and V 7 bases, and 10 bases lay outside the gene matches. The CDR3 is CASIPAPAGEQFF. In nucleotides, the CDR3 is TGTGCCAGCATCCCAGCCCCAGCGGGGGAGCAGTTCTTC.

The CDR3 coding sequence is TGTGCCAGCAGCCAGAGGTTTTATGGCTACACCTTC. It codes for CASSQRFYGYTF. J is TRBJ1-2 and V is TRBV12-3 or TRBV12-4; D is unresolved. The CDR3 sequence is 12 residues long. Between the trimmed V and J ends, which lost 6 bases and 5 bases, there was a span of 10 bases.

At least ten counts were recorded for this clonotype. The chain carries TRBV15 and TRBJ2-1, with a tentative D call TRBD1 (6 bases). Between the trimmed V and J ends, which lost 2 bases and 0 bases, there was a span of 14 bases. This CDR3 spans 17 amino acids. The germline CDR1 and CDR2 sequences are LNHNV and YYDKDF (reference sequence). The DNA for the CDR3 is TGTGCCACCAGCAGATCACAGGGATTTGGCTCCTACAATGAGCAGTTCTTC. Its translation is CATSRSQGFGSYNEQFF.

This clonotype was observed at least ten times. J is TRBJ2-3 and V is TRBV29-1; 7 positions agree with TRBD1. V trimming: 7 bases; J trimming: 6 bases; junction bases outside the gene matches: 10. The germline V gene encodes CDR1 SQVTM and CDR2 ANQGSEA. CDR3 size: 13 residues. This chain's CDR3 is CSASTGFRDTQYF. The CDR3 coding sequence is TGCAGCGCTTCGACAGGGTTCAGGGATACGCAGTATTTT.

This clonotype was observed at least ten times. This rearrangement joins TRBV15 to TRBJ2-1; 8 bases map to TRBD1. CDR1 LNHNV and CDR2 YYDKDF come from the germline V gene (reference sequence). With V trimmed by 1 base and J by 5 bases, 7 bases remained unmatched. The CDR3 totals 16 residues. CDR3 residues: CATSRGMTGADNEQFF. Written as DNA, the CDR3 is TGTGCCACCAGCAGAGGGATGACAGGGGCGGACAATGAGCAGTTCTTC.

This clonotype was seen at least ten times. The CDR3: CASSWTFGGGAANEQFF. The CDR3 nucleotides are TGTGCCAGCAGCTGGACCTTTGGCGGGGGGGCGGCGAATGAGCAGTTCTTC. The V and J genes are TRBV7-6 and TRBJ2-1; 9 bases are a match to TRBD2. Germline V gene sequence: CDR1 SGHVS, CDR2 FNYEAQ. This CDR3 contains 17 residues. J gave up 7 bases and V 4 bases, and 14 bases lay outside the gene matches.

This clonotype was recorded many times. The genes are TRBV6-2 or TRBV6-3 and TRBJ2-3; D possibly corresponds to TRBD2 (5 bases). CDR1 is MNHEY, CDR2 SVGEGT, per germline. This CDR3 has 15 amino acids. V dropped 7 bases and J dropped 2 bases, with 16 bases sitting between them. This CDR3 reads CASNAGMRTTDTQYF. CDR3 bases: TGTGCCAGCAACGCCGGGATGCGAACCACAGATACGCAGTATTTT.

The chain carries TRBV7-2 and TRBJ2-4; D is tentatively TRBD1 or TRBD2 (5 bases each). Germline V gene sequence: CDR1 SGHTA, CDR2 FQGNSA. This CDR3 comprises 14 residues. V shed 7 bases and J shed 2 bases, with 12 bases lying between them. CDR3 protein: CASNPGRTKNIQYF. CDR3 sequence (DNA): TGTGCCAGCAACCCGGGGCGAACCAAAAACATTCAGTACTTC. The variable domain in full, completed from reference TRBV7-2 and TRBJ2-4, reads GAGVSQSPSNKVTEKGKDVELRCDPISGHTALYWYRQSLGQGLEFLIYFQGNSAPDKSGLPSDRFSAERTGGSVSTLTIQRTQQEDSAVYLCASNPGRTKNIQYFGAGTRLSVL.

The chain has TRBV7-2 and TRBJ1-5; D gene uncertain. The ends were cut back, 3 bases at V and 5 bases at J, with 8 bases in the middle. This CDR3 has 13 residues. Germline CDR1 and CDR2: SGHTA and FQGNSA. The CDR3 loop reads CASSFERDQPQHF. The CDR3 DNA reads as TGTGCCAGCAGCTTTGAGAGAGATCAGCCCCAGCATTTT.

In its sample, this clonotype was seen many times. This chain links TRBV29-1 with TRBJ2-7; D remains ambiguous. Trimming removed 2 bases at V and 1 base at J, with 9 bases between. The CDR3 covers 13 residues. CDR1 SQVTM and CDR2 ANQGSEA come from the germline V gene. The CDR3 DNA is TGCAGCGTTGAATCGGCCTTTTCCTACGAGCAGTACTTC. Its protein product is CSVESAFSYEQYF.